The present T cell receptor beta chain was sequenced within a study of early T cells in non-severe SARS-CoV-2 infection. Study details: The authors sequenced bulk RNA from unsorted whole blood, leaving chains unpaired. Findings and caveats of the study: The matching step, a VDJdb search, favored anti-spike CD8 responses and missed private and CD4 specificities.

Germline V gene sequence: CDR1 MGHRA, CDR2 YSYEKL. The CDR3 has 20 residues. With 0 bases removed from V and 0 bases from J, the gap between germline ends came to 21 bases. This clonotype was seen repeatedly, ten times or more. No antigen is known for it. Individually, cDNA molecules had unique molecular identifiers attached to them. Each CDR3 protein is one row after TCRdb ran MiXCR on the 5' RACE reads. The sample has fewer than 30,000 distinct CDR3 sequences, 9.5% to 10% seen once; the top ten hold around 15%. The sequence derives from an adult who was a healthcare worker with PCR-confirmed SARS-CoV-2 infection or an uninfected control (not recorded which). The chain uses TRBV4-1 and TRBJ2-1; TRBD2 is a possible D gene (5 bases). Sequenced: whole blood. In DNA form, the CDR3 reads TGCGCCAGCAGCCAAGATCAGGACGGGGTTGGTATGAGCTCCTACAATGAGCAGTTCTTC. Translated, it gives CASSQDQDGVGMSSYNEQFF.